This T cell receptor beta chain was sequenced for a study of T cell responses to AZD1222 COVID-19 vaccine. On the study more broadly: Pooled in the analysis were second doses at about 4 or about 12 weeks.

Sequenced by immunoSEQ multiplex PCR; TCRdb stores in-frame clones only, minus some. The data contain just under 95,000 clones, just over 85% of them seen just once; the ten biggest clones take up 10% to 13%. Study conclusions and caveats: Clonal diversity may have been underestimated in mostly white British donors. An increase in Spike-specific TCR breadth and depth was observed after two AZD1222 doses. Spike was spanned by vaccine-associated CD4 TCRs, which were dominant at 160-218 and 743-854.

Concerning this clone: Its target is unknown.

This TCR derives from an adult in good health. The input for sequencing was peripheral blood, taken on day 0 of AZD1222 vaccination.

This CDR3 reads CASSLTATNEKLFF. The CDR3, as DNA: TGTGCCAGCAGCCTGACAGCAACTAATGAAAAACTGTTTTTT. V is TRBV5-8 and J is TRBJ1-4, with D possibly matching TRBD1 (5 bases). V dropped 4 bases and J dropped 0 bases, with 7 bases sitting between them. Germline values: CDR1 SGHTS, CDR2 YDEGEE. The CDR3 covers 14 residues.